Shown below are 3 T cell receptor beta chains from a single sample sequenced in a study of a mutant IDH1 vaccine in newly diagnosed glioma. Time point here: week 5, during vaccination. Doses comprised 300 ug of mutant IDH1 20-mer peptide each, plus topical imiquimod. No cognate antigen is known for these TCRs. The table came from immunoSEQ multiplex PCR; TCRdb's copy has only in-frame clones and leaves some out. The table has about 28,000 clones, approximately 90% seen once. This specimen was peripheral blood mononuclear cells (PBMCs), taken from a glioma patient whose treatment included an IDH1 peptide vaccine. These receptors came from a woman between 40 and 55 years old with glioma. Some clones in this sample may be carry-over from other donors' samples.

The CDR3 is CASSQGKELGEAFF. CDR3 coding DNA: TGTGCCAGCAGCCAAGGAAAGGAGTTAGGGGAAGCTTTCTTT. J is TRBJ1-1 and V is TRBV4-2; the D is unclear. Looked up from germline, CDR1 is LGHNA and CDR2 is YNFKEQ. Trimming cost V 1 base and J 8 bases, with 14 bases left between them. This CDR3 contains 14 residues.

For the CDR3, the DNA is TGCAGTCTAAGGGGGCAGGAAAAACTGTTTTTT. Amino acid sequence: CSLRGQEKLFF. The rearrangement links TRBV20-1 to TRBJ1-4, with 7 positions matching TRBD1. The CDR3 extends over 11 amino acids. J lost 8 bases, V lost 8 bases, and 5 bases had no gene match. CDR1 and CDR2 (germline): DFQATT, SNEGSKA (reference sequence).

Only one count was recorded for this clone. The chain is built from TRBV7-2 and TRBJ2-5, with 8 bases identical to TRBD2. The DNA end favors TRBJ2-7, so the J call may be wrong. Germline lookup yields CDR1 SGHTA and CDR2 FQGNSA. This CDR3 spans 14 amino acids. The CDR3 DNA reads TGTGCCAGCAGGCGGGGCGGGGGGACCGACGAGCAGTACTTC. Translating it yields CASRRGGGTDEQYF.